The clone carrying this T cell receptor beta chain came up a few times. Its antigen is as yet unknown. As to time point: blood 2 weeks post-SBRT. Regarding treatment: 15 Gy SBRT to primary tumor, nephrectomy 4 weeks later. Blood was sampled at baseline, 2 weeks and 4 weeks after SBRT. This sample was taken from a study of radiation and T cells in renal cell carcinoma. The study, taken as a whole, reports: Pretreatment tumor biopsies were lacking, so baseline clonotypes are unknown. Top tumor clonotypes rose in blood 2 weeks post-radiation, then contracted.

CDR3 length: 17 amino acids. Germline V gene sequence: CDR1 MGHRA, CDR2 YSYEKL. The V end lost 1 base, the J end lost 1 base, and 16 bases lay between the germline ends. The repertoire was sequenced with immunoSEQ multiplex PCR; TCRdb's copy has only in-frame clones and lacks some. The sample consists of some 150,000 clones, 80% to 90% of them appearing once. This rearrangement joins TRBV4-1 to TRBJ1-1; unclear D gene. The TCR was taken from a woman between 50 and 59 years old with renal cell carcinoma. Sequenced here: blood, sampled from a patient whose treatment included radiotherapy and nephrectomy. As DNA, the CDR3 is TGCGCCAGCAGCCAAGTCCCGCTAGGACGGCAGAACACTGAAGCTTTCTTT. It codes for CASSQVPLGRQNTEAFF.